Presented here are 14 T cell receptor beta chains from one specimen sequenced in a study of T cell changes during pregnancy in multiple sclerosis. Method: immunoSEQ multiplex PCR; TCRdb's copy keeps in-frame clones and lacks some. The table includes about 50,000 clones, around 94% detected once. This sample comprised CD4+ T cells from peripheral blood mononuclear cells, obtained in the third trimester of pregnancy. The receptors were sampled from a female donor with multiple sclerosis, enrolled in a pregnancy study.

As regards this clone: A junction boundary mismatches the germline segment, possibly from a read error. The CDR3 is CASSSGLSYEQYF. The CDR3 coding sequence is TGTGCTAGCAGCTCAGGGCTCTCCTACGAGCAGTACTTC. This chain uses TRBV7-7 with TRBJ2-7; maybe TRBD1 (5 bases). This CDR3 is 13 amino acids long. The germline V gene has CDR1 SSHAT and CDR2 FNYEAQ (reference sequence).

The chain combines TRBV11-2 with TRBJ2-3; D remains unclear. Germline V CDR1 and CDR2: SGHAT, FQNNGV. The CDR3 covers 16 residues. V lost 0 bases, J lost 0 bases, and 10 bases lay in between. The CDR3 loop is CASSLDRHPSTDTQYF. DNA of the CDR3: TGTGCCAGCAGCTTAGATCGACACCCTAGCACAGATACGCAGTATTTT.

V usage is TRBV14 and J usage is TRBJ2-1; maybe TRBD1 (6 bases). In germline, CDR1 is SGHDN, CDR2 FVKESK. The CDR3 extends over 17 amino acids. V gave up 4 bases and J gave up 4 bases, with 20 bases separating them. The CDR3 spells CASSRSWGLEGYNEQFF. Written as DNA, the CDR3 is TGTGCCAGCAGCCGCAGTTGGGGGCTCGAGGGATACAATGAGCAGTTCTTC.

The rearrangement uses TRBV5-1 and TRBJ1-1; 7 positions match TRBD1. This CDR3 is built from 14 residues. Germline CDR1 SGHRS, CDR2 YFSETQ. Trimming cost V 4 bases and J 0 bases; bases outside gene matches: 3. This CDR3 is CASSPGQMNTEAFF. CDR3 bases: TGCGCCAGCAGCCCGGGACAGATGAACACTGAAGCTTTCTTT.

The rearrangement uses TRBV6-5 and TRBJ2-1; 13 bases are shared with TRBD2. The germline V gene has CDR1 MNHEY and CDR2 SVGAGI. V lost 4 bases to trimming and J lost 7 bases; unmatched junction nucleotides: 4. This CDR3 has 15 amino acids. The CDR3 loop reads CASSSTSGGKNEQFF. Here the CDR3 DNA reads TGTGCCAGCAGTTCGACTAGCGGGGGGAAGAATGAGCAGTTCTTC.

V and J are TRBV5-6 and TRBJ1-1; 7 nucleotides align to TRBD1. In germline, CDR1 is SGHDT, CDR2 YYEEEE. The length of the CDR3 is 15 residues. The V and J ends lost 3 bases and 3 bases, in that order; junction bases with no gene match: 8. The CDR3 sequence is CASSYNPQGHTEAFF. CDR3 bases: TGTGCCAGCAGCTACAACCCACAGGGGCACACTGAAGCTTTCTTT.

The gene calls are TRBV27 and TRBJ2-1, with TRBD1 identical over 7 bases. In germline, CDR1 is MNHEY, CDR2 SMNVEV (reference sequence). This CDR3 region has 14 residues. V was clipped by 6 bases and J by 2 bases; unmatched bases: 4. CDR3 DNA sequence: TGTGCCAGCAGCATCGGGACAGCCTACAATGAGCAGTTCTTC. As protein: CASSIGTAYNEQFF.

This sequence joins TRBV6-5 and TRBJ2-1; a possible D gene is TRBD2 (6 bases). Trimming cost V 6 bases and J 6 bases, with 15 bases left between them. CDR3 length: 14 residues. Germline V lookup: CDR1 MNHEY, CDR2 SVGAGI. Here the CDR3 reads CASRAGTPFNEQFF. The CDR3 DNA follows: TGTGCCAGCAGGGCCGGGACTCCTTTCAATGAGCAGTTCTTC.

J is TRBJ2-3 and V is TRBV4-3; D is uncertain. The CDR3 consists of 15 residues. Trimming took 1 base from V and 0 from J, leaving 8 bases between them. Per germline, CDR1 LGHNA and CDR2 YSLEER. The CDR3 nucleotides read TGCGCCAGCAGCCAAGGCGCCTATAGCACAGATACGCAGTATTTT. As protein: CASSQGAYSTDTQYF.

As DNA, the CDR3 is TGTGCCAGCAGCGGGATCAGAAGCGGCAATGAGCAGTTCTTC. As protein: CASSGIRSGNEQFF. The chain has TRBV7-8 and TRBJ2-1; a weak D match, TRBD2 (5 bases). The V end lost 5 bases, the J end lost 6 bases, and 14 bases lay between the germline ends. Looked up from germline, CDR1 is SGHVS and CDR2 is FQNEAQ. The length of the CDR3 is 14 residues.

This clone was picked up one time. The chain employs TRBV7-2 and TRBJ2-1; D remains unclear. From germline, CDR1 is SGHTA and CDR2 FQGNSA. CDR3 size: 12 residues. The V and J ends lost 5 bases and 9 bases respectively, with 11 bases between them. CDR3 nucleotides: TGTGCCAGCAGCCTTCACTCAGGTGAGCAGTTCTTC. Its protein is CASSLHSGEQFF.

The chain links TRBV27 to TRBJ1-1; D is possibly TRBD1 (6 bases). CDR3 size: 15 residues. The germline V and J ends were trimmed by 6 bases and 1 base, with 15 bases remaining between them. The germline CDR1 and CDR2 sequences are MNHEY and SMNVEV (reference sequence). CDR3 sequence: CASSQAGVRNTEAFF. CDR3 DNA sequence: TGTGCCAGCAGCCAAGCAGGGGTCCGGAACACTGAAGCTTTCTTT.

V gene TRBV5-5 combines with J gene TRBJ1-2, with TRBD1 matching over 10 bases. Germline CDR1 is SGHKS and CDR2 is YYEKEE (reference sequence). V gave up 4 bases and J gave up 8 bases; unmatched junction bases: 11. This CDR3 has 15 amino acids. The CDR3 bases are TGTGCCAGCAGCCTGTCCCGGGACAGGGGCCGCGGCTACACCTTC. Translated, it gives CASSLSRDRGRGYTF.

This rearrangement joins TRBV5-5 to TRBJ1-6; TRBD1 might be the D (6 bases). Per the germline V gene, CDR1 is SGHKS and CDR2 is YYEKEE (reference sequence). The V and J ends lost 1 base and 0 bases respectively, with 17 bases between them. The CDR3 sequence is 19 residues long. The CDR3 protein is CASSLWGIGGSSYNSPLHF. CDR3 DNA: TGTGCCAGCAGCTTGTGGGGGATAGGGGGAAGCTCCTATAATTCACCCCTCCACTTT.